This T cell receptor beta chain appears in the sequencing data of a study of identical twins. Broader study findings: Monozygotic twin pairs showed more out-of-frame TCR alpha sharing than models estimated. The study found weaker excess twin sharing in beta out-of-frame sequences.

Template switching added a universal primer site; cDNA carried unique molecular identifiers. Using its own MiXCR run on the 5' RACE reads, TCRdb lists one record per CDR3 protein. The sample carries about 690,000 distinct CDR3 sequences, 5.5% to 6.5% recorded once. This clonotype was seen ten or more times. The antigen is undetermined. Sequencing was done on a sample of naive T cells sorted from blood. This TCR was sampled from a man aged 18 to 29 in good health.

The CDR3, as DNA: TGTGCCAGCAGTCCGTTAGGGCTAGCGGGAAAAGAGACCCAGTACTTC. Protein sequence: CASSPLGLAGKETQYF. The V gene is TRBV12-3 or TRBV12-4, the J gene TRBJ2-5; 9 nucleotides agree with TRBD2. With 5 bases clipped from V and 3 bases from J, the junction kept 10 bases outside the gene matches. This CDR3 is built from 16 residues.